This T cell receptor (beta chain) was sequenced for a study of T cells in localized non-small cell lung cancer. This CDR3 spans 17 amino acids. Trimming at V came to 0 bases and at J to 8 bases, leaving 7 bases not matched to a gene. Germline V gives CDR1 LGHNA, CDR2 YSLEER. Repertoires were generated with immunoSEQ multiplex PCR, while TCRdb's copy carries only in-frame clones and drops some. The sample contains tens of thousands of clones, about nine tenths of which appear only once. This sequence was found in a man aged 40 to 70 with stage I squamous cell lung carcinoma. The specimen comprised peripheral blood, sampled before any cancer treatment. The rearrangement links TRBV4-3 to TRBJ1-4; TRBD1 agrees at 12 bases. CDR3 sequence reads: CASSQEGTGGRYEKLFF. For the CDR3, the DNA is TGCGCCAGCAGCCAAGAGGGGACAGGGGGCCGATACGAAAAACTGTTTTTT.